This entry concerns a single TCR beta chain. The data were taken from a study of blood T cell repertoires in COVID-19. Data came from immunoSEQ multiplex PCR; TCRdb stores just in-frame clones and leaves some out. The repertoire holds roughly 310,000 clones, with about 90% as singletons. V lost 7 bases to trimming and J lost 3 bases, with 12 bases between them. The CDR3 covers 13 residues. Germline CDR1 and CDR2: MNHEY and SVGAGI. This TCR was sampled from a woman in her thirties with COVID-19, enrolled during active disease. V is TRBV6-5 and J is TRBJ1-2; D remains ambiguous. Sequences were obtained from peripheral blood. The CDR3 is CASTPGIHYGYTF. CDR3 nucleotides: TGTGCCAGCACCCCCGGGATCCACTATGGCTACACCTTC.